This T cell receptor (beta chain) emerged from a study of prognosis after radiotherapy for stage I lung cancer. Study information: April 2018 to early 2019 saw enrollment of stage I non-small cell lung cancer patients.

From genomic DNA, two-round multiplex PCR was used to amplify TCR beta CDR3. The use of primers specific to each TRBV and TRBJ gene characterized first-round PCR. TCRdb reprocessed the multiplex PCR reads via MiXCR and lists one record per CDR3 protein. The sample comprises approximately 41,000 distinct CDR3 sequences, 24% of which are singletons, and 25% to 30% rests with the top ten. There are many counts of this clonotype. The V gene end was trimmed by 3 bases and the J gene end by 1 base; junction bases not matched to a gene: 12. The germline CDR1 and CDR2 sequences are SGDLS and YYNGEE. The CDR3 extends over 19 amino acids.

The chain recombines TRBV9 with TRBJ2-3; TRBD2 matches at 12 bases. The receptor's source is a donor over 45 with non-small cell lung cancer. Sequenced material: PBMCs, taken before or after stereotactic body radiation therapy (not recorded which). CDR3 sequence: CASSAGRLAGGWGTDTQYF. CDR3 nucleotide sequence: TGTGCCAGCAGCGCGGGGCGGCTAGCGGGAGGGTGGGGCACAGATACGCAGTATTTT. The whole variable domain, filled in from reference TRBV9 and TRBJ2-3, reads DSGVTQTPKHLITATGQRVTLRCSPRSGDLSVYWYQQSLDQGLQFLIQYYNGEERAKGNILERFSAQQFPDLHSELNLSSLELGDSALYFCASSAGRLAGGWGTDTQYFGPGTRLTVL.